This TCR beta chain was recovered during a study of blood T cell repertoires in COVID-19. As regards this clone: At one end the junction does not follow the germline gene, possibly because of a read error.

In Seattle, patients joined the study during active infection and were tracked longitudinally. The repertoire was sequenced with immunoSEQ multiplex PCR; TCRdb's copy has only in-frame clones and lacks some. The sample has more than 80,000 clones, 90% seen once. The TCR originated in a man aged 18-30 years with COVID-19, enrolled during active disease. The sample was peripheral blood.

The DNA of the CDR3 is TGTGCCAGCAGCTTTGGCCAGGGGTTTAATGAAAAACTGCTTTTT. Protein sequence: CASSFGQGFNEKLLF. The rearrangement links TRBV5-6 to TRBJ1-4, with D perhaps matching TRBD1 (6 bases). The CDR3 length is 15 residues. In germline, CDR1 is SGHDT, CDR2 YYEEEE.